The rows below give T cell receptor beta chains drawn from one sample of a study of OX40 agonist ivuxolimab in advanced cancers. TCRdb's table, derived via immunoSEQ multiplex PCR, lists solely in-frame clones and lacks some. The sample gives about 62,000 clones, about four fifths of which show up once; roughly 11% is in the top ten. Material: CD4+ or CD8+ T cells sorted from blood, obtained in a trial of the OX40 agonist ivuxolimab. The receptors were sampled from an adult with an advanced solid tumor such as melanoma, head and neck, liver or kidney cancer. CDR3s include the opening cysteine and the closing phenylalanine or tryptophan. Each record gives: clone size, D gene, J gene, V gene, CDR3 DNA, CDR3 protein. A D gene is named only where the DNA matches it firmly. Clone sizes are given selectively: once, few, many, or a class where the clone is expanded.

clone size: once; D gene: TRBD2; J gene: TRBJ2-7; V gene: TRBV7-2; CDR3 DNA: TGTGCCAGCAGCTTTTCGGGACTAGCGGCTAACGAGCAGTACTTC; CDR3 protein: CASSFSGLAANEQYF
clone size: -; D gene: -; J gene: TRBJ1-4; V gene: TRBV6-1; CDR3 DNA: TGTGCCAGCAGTGTCACAGGGACTCCTAATGAAAAACTGTTTTTT; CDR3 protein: CASSVTGTPNEKLFF
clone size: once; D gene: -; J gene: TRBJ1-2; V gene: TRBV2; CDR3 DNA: TGTGCCAGCAGTGAATTGGGGGAGATCTATGGCTACACCTTC; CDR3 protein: CASSELGEIYGYTF
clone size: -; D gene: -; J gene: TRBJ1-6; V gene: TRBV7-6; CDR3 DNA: TGTGCCAGCAGCTTAACAGGGAGCGCGGATTCACCCCTCCACTTT; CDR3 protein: CASSLTGSADSPLHF
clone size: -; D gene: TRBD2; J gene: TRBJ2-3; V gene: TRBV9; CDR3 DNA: TGTGCCAGCAGCGTCGGGACTAGCGGGAGAGAAACAGATACGCAGTATTTT; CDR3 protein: CASSVGTSGRETDTQYF
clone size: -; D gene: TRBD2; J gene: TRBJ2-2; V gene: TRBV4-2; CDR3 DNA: TGTGCCAGCAGCCCCCTCGGGGGGAGGGGTACCGGGGAGCTGTTTTTT; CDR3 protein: CASSPLGGRGTGELFF
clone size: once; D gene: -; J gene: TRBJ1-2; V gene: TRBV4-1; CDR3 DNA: TGCGCCAGCAGCCAAACCCCAGGGCTTGGCTACACCTTC; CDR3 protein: CASSQTPGLGYTF
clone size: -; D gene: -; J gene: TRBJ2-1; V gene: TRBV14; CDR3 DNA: TGTGCCAGCAGCCCCTCTGGAAGAGCGGAAAGATACAATGAGCAGTTCTTC; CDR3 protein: CASSPSGRAERYNEQFF
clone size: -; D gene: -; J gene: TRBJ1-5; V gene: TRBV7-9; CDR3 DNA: TGTGCCAGCAGCCGCTCTCAGGGTTCGGGGAGCAATCAGCCCCAGCATTTT; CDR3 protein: CASSRSQGSGSNQPQHF
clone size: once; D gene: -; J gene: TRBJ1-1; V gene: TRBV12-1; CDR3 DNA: TGTGCCAGCAGCTTCTCTGGTTCGGGGACTGAAGCTTTCTTT; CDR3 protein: CASSFSGSGTEAFF
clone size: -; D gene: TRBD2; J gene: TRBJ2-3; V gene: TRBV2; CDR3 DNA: TGTGCCAGCAGTGAAGCGGTAGCGGGAGGCACAGATACGCAGTATTTT; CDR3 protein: CASSEAVAGGTDTQYF
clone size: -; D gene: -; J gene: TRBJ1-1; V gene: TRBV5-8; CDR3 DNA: TGTGCCAGCAGCTTGAGGGGCCTAGTTCTTGAAGCTTTCTTT; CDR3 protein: CASSLRGLVLEAFF
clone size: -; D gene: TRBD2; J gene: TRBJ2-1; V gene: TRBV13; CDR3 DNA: TGTGCCAGCAGCTTACGGACTAGCGGGAAAGACAATGAGCAGTTCTTC; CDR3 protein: CASSLRTSGKDNEQFF
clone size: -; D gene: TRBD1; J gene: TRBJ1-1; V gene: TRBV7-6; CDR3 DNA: TGTGCCAGCAGCTCTCAGGGGGCTGGCACTGAAGCTTTCTTT; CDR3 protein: CASSSQGAGTEAFF
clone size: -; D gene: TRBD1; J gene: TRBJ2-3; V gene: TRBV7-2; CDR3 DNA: TGTGCCAGCAGCTTATTCGACAGGGCCGGCACAGATACGCAGTATTTT; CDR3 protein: CASSLFDRAGTDTQYF
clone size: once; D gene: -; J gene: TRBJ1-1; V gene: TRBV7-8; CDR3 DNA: TGTGCCAGCAGCATTCCTATACAGGGTACTGAAGCTTTCTTT; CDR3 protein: CASSIPIQGTEAFF
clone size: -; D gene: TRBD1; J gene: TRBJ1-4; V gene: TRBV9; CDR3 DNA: TGTGCCAGCAGCGTAGGGGACAGAACTAATGAAAAACTGTTTTTT; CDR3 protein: CASSVGDRTNEKLFF
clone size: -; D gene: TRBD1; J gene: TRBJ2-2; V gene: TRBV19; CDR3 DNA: TGTGCCAGTAGGACCGGGACAGGGGCTGTGACCGGGGAGCTGTTTTTT; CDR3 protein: CASRTGTGAVTGELFF
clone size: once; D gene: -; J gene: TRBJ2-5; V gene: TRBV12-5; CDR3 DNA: TGTGCTAGTGGTTTGGTGCAGGGTCCCGAGACCCAGTACTTC; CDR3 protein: CASGLVQGPETQYF
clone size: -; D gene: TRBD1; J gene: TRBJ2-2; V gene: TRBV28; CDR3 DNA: TGTGCCAGCAGTACGACAGGGTTCGGCGGGGAGCTGTTTTTT; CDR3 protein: CASSTTGFGGELFF
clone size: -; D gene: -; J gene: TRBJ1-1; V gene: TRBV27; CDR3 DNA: TGTGCCAGCAGTTTGATGGAGAACACTGAAGCTTTCTTT; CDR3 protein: CASSLMENTEAFF
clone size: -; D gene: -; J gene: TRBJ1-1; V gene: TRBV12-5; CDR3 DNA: TGTGCTAGTGATGGGGATTTCGGGGTCGAAGCTTTCTTT; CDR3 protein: CASDGDFGVEAFF
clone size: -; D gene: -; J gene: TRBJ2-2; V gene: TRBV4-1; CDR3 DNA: TGCGCCAGCAGCCAAGAGATCAGGGAATCCGGGGAGCTGTTTTTT; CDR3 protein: CASSQEIRESGELFF
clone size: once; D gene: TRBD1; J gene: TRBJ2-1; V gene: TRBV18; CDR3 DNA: TGTGCCAGCTCAAAGATGACAGGGCATGGAAATGAGCAGTTCTTC; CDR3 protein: CASSKMTGHGNEQFF
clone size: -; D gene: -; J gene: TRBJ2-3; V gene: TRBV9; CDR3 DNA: TGTGCCAGCAGAACGAGGGGGTCCGGGAATGGCACAGATACGCAGTATTTT; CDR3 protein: CASRTRGSGNGTDTQYF
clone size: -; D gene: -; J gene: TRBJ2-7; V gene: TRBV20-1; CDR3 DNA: TGCAGTGCTAGGGACACCTACGAGCAGTACTTC; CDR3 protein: CSARDTYEQYF
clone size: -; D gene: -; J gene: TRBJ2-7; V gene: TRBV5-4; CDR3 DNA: TGTGCCAGCAGCTTGCGTAGCGGAAGCTCCTACGAGCAGTACTTC; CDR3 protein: CASSLRSGSSYEQYF
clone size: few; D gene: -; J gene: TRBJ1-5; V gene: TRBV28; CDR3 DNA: TGTGCCAGCAGTTTGGATCAGCCCCAGCATTTT; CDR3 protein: CASSLDQPQHF
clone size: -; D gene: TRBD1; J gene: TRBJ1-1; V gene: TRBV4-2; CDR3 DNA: TGTGCCAGCAGCCTGGGACAGATGAACACTGAAGCTTTCTTT; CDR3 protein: CASSLGQMNTEAFF
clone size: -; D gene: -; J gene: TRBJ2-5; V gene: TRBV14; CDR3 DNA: TGTGCCAGCAGCCAAGGCCGACAGGCCTCAAAAGAGACCCAGTACTTC; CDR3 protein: CASSQGRQASKETQYF
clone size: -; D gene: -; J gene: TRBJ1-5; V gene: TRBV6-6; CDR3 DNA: TGTGCCAGCAGTTACTCGTCGGGGAATCAGCCCCAGCATTTT; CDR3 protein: CASSYSSGNQPQHF
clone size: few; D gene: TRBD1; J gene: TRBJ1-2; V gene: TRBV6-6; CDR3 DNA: TGTGCCAGCAGTTCCTGGGACAGGGAAAGTGGCTACACCTTC; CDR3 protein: CASSSWDRESGYTF